The rows below give T cell receptor beta chains drawn from one sample of a study of T cells in tuberculosis. Repertoires were generated with immunoSEQ multiplex PCR, while TCRdb's copy carries only in-frame clones and drops some. The sample lists around 43,000 clones, around 95% occurring once. What was sequenced was PBMCs. The source is a donor aged 10-29 years with latent tuberculosis or without tuberculosis infection. The CDR3 runs from the conserved cysteine through the conserved F or W. A D gene is named only where the DNA matches it firmly. The size of a clone is reported for some rows only, either as once, few or many, or as a class for expanded clones.

cdr3_aa: CASSVATQFEASGSQETQYF
cdr3_nt: TGTGCCAGCAGCGTAGCTACACAATTTGAGGCTAGCGGGAGCCAAGAGACCCAGTACTTC
d_call: TRBD2
clone_size: once
j_call: TRBJ2-5
v_call: TRBV9

cdr3_aa: CSVGGWLETNYGYTF
cdr3_nt: TGCAGCGTCGGGGGATGGTTGGAGACTAACTATGGCTACACCTTC
d_call: .
clone_size: .
j_call: TRBJ1-2
v_call: TRBV29-1

cdr3_aa: CASSLAGRGKNIQYF
cdr3_nt: TGTGCCAGCAGCCTCGCGGGGCGAGGCAAAAACATTCAGTACTTC
d_call: .
clone_size: .
j_call: TRBJ2-4
v_call: TRBV9

cdr3_aa: CASSLSDRLQETQYF
cdr3_nt: TGTGCCAGCAGTTTATCGGACAGACTCCAAGAGACCCAGTACTTC
d_call: .
clone_size: .
j_call: TRBJ2-5
v_call: TRBV27

cdr3_aa: CATRSNPQNPEAFF
cdr3_nt: TGTGCCACCCGGTCCAACCCCCAAAACCCAGAAGCTTTCTTT
d_call: .
clone_size: .
j_call: TRBJ1-1
v_call: TRBV6-1

cdr3_aa: CASSYRQGENSPLHF
cdr3_nt: TGCGCCAGCAGCTACCGACAGGGGGAAAATTCACCCCTCCACTTT
d_call: TRBD1
clone_size: .
j_call: TRBJ1-6
v_call: TRBV4-3

cdr3_aa: CASIRWGRATSNYGYTF
cdr3_nt: TGTGCCAGCATCCGCTGGGGCAGGGCCACGTCTAACTATGGCTACACCTTC
d_call: .
clone_size: .
j_call: TRBJ1-2
v_call: TRBV7-9

cdr3_aa: CATSRDVVLRDTQYF
cdr3_nt: TGTGCCACCAGCAGAGATGTGGTGTTGAGAGATACGCAGTATTTT
d_call: .
clone_size: .
j_call: TRBJ2-3
v_call: TRBV15

cdr3_aa: CASSLENRGTHNSPLHF
cdr3_nt: TGTGCCAGCAGCTTAGAGAACAGGGGCACCCATAATTCACCCCTCCACTTT
d_call: TRBD1
clone_size: .
j_call: TRBJ1-6
v_call: TRBV11-2

cdr3_aa: CASSQDRVGYGYTF
cdr3_nt: TGCGCCAGCAGCCAAGACAGGGTAGGCTATGGCTACACCTTC
d_call: .
clone_size: .
j_call: TRBJ1-2
v_call: TRBV4-1

cdr3_aa: CASSLTGNQPLAGNTIYF
cdr3_nt: TGTGCCAGCAGTTTGACAGGGAATCAGCCCTTAGCTGGAAACACCATATATTTT
d_call: TRBD1
clone_size: .
j_call: TRBJ1-3
v_call: TRBV28

cdr3_aa: CASSLVGTGASSEAFF
cdr3_nt: TGTGCCAGCAGCTTAGTTGGGACAGGGGCCAGCTCTGAAGCTTTCTTT
d_call: TRBD1
clone_size: .
j_call: TRBJ1-1
v_call: TRBV7-9

cdr3_aa: CASSPGEPGVYGYTF
cdr3_nt: TGTGCCAGCAGCCCAGGGGAGCCAGGGGTCTATGGCTACACCTTC
d_call: .
clone_size: .
j_call: TRBJ1-2
v_call: TRBV7-6

cdr3_aa: CASSDELRRLSGNTIYF
cdr3_nt: TGTGCCAGCAGTGACGAGCTACGGAGACTCTCTGGAAACACCATATATTTT
d_call: .
clone_size: .
j_call: TRBJ1-3
v_call: TRBV6-1

cdr3_aa: CASSLVLGGLAGSTDTQYF
cdr3_nt: TGTGCCAGCAGCTTAGTATTGGGGGGACTAGCGGGAAGCACAGATACGCAGTATTTT
d_call: TRBD2
clone_size: .
j_call: TRBJ2-3
v_call: TRBV7-6

cdr3_aa: CASSLIAVGRENTEAFF
cdr3_nt: TGTGCCAGCAGCTTAATAGCGGTGGGCAGGGAGAACACTGAAGCTTTCTTT
d_call: .
clone_size: .
j_call: TRBJ1-1
v_call: TRBV7-3

cdr3_aa: CASSLGTSGYNEQFF
cdr3_nt: TGTGCCAGCAGCTTAGGGACTAGCGGGTACAATGAGCAGTTCTTC
d_call: TRBD2
clone_size: .
j_call: TRBJ2-1
v_call: TRBV7-2

cdr3_aa: CASSPGDRHNEQFF
cdr3_nt: TGTGCCAGCAGCCCGGGGGACAGACACAATGAGCAGTTCTTC
d_call: .
clone_size: .
j_call: TRBJ2-1
v_call: TRBV5-4

cdr3_aa: CASSYRDNQYEQYF
cdr3_nt: TGTGCCAGCAGTTACCGGGACAACCAGTACGAGCAGTACTTC
d_call: .
clone_size: once
j_call: TRBJ2-7
v_call: TRBV27

cdr3_aa: CASRNRGRPNYGYTF
cdr3_nt: TGTGCCAGCAGAAACAGGGGTCGACCGAACTATGGCTACACCTTC
d_call: TRBD1
clone_size: .
j_call: TRBJ1-2
v_call: TRBV6-5